This TCR beta chain was captured by sequencing in a study of shared T cell receptors in the human thymus. Sequenced by immunoSEQ multiplex PCR; TCRdb stores in-frame clones only, minus some. Among over 60,000 clones listed, 90% to 95% were seen once. The CDR3 is 15 amino acids. In germline, CDR1 is SGDLS, CDR2 YYNGEE. The germline V and J ends were trimmed by 0 bases and 0 bases, with 6 bases remaining between them. The gene calls are TRBV9 and TRBJ2-2; D uncertain. What was sequenced was thymocytes. This TCR was recovered from a human donor. CDR3 sequence (DNA): TGTGCCAGCAGCGTAGGGATTCCGAACACCGGGGAGCTGTTTTTT. Translated: CASSVGIPNTGELFF.